Described below is a single T cell receptor beta chain sequence and its context. Sample time point: newly diagnosed GD, antithyroid drugs for less than 3 months. Extracted PBMC RNA gave rise to the TCR library. American Thyroid Association guidelines defined how Graves' disease was diagnosed. The authors drew patients from an endocrinology department in Xi'an, China. TCR beta libraries were built with iRepertoire HTBI primers and Arm-PCR of CDR3 regions. TCRdb independently ran MiXCR on the multiplex PCR reads; one entry per CDR3 protein. The sample contains approximately 400,000 distinct CDR3 sequences, 10% to 15% of which appear only once. CDR3 length equals 13 residues. Germline CDR1 and CDR2: SNHLY and FYNNEI. V was pared by 3 bases and J by 3 bases, with 9 bases between. The data originate from a study of regulatory T cells in long-lasting Graves disease. Background on the study: Antithyroid drugs had been given to newly diagnosed Graves' patients for under 3 months.

Another study also made use of these data, one on T cells in Graves' hyperthyroidism and ophthalmopathy. In that study: A median around six months before onset, the model predicted ophthalmopathy.

This sequence was found in a woman aged 18-29 years with Graves disease. Sequenced here: peripheral blood mononuclear cells (PBMCs), sampled at new diagnosis, from a patient treated with antithyroid drugs. This rearrangement joins TRBV2 to TRBJ2-7; D may be TRBD1 (6 bases). This CDR3 reads CASSEGTYYEQYV. The CDR3 nucleotides are TGTGCCAGCAGTGAGGGGACATACTACGAGCAGTACGTC.